Following are 10 T cell receptor beta chains from one sample sequenced in a study of T cell responses to AZD1222 COVID-19 vaccine. Profiling relied on immunoSEQ multiplex PCR, and the TCRdb table lists in-frame clones only, not all of them. In the table there are around 35,000 clones, 85% to 90% of which are singletons. Sequences were derived from peripheral blood, sampled 28 days after the second AZD1222 dose. The receptor set was obtained from an adult who received the AZD1222 COVID-19 vaccine.

This clone was detected a few times. The rearrangement links TRBV6-1 to TRBJ1-1; no definite D call. The V end lost 1 base, the J end lost 4 bases, and 16 bases lay between the germline ends. Germline V CDR1 and CDR2: MNHNS, SASEGT. The CDR3 has 16 amino acids. The CDR3 DNA reads TGTGCCAGCAGTGAAGATAGACTCACTCTGCTCACTGAAGCTTTCTTT. Translating it yields CASSEDRLTLLTEAFF.

J is TRBJ1-2 and V is TRBV7-2; D uncertain. This CDR3 region has 14 residues. From germline, CDR1 is SGHTA and CDR2 FQGNSA. V gave up 2 bases and J gave up 6 bases, with 13 bases separating them. This CDR3 reads CASSLNGPGDGYTF. The CDR3 DNA follows: TGTGCCAGCAGCTTAAACGGGCCCGGCGATGGCTACACCTTC.

The rearrangement joins TRBV7-8 to TRBJ2-7; 12 bases align to TRBD2. This CDR3 spans 15 amino acids. V lost 5 bases to trimming and J lost 7 bases; unmatched junction nucleotides: 9. Looked up from germline, CDR1 is SGHVS and CDR2 is FQNEAQ. CDR3 region: CASSQPSGRANEQYF. CDR3 bases: TGTGCCAGCAGCCAACCTAGCGGGAGGGCGAATGAGCAGTACTTC.

The chain links TRBV3-1 (or the pseudogene TRBV3-2) to TRBJ1-2, with a tentative D call TRBD1 (5 bases). CDR1 is LGHDT, CDR2 YNNKEL, per germline (reference sequence). V lost 4 bases and J 6 bases, leaving 18 bases between the germline ends. The CDR3 extends over 15 amino acids. CDR3: CASSPRDVGSHGYTF. The CDR3 DNA reads TGTGCCAGCAGCCCCCGGGACGTTGGAAGTCATGGCTACACCTTC.

By sample share, this clone is medium-sized (0.01 to 0.1%). CDR3 sequence: CASSRQGTAFF. The CDR3 DNA reads as TGTGCCAGCAGCCGACAGGGCACAGCTTTCTTT. This rearrangement joins TRBV7-9 to TRBJ1-1, with 7 bases matching TRBD1. Trimming removed 5 bases from V and 10 bases from J; junction bases left unmatched: 4. This CDR3 contains 11 residues. Germline values: CDR1 SEHNR, CDR2 FQNEAQ (reference sequence).

The rearrangement links TRBV5-1 to TRBJ2-1; D not certain. CDR1 and CDR2 from the germline V gene are SGHRS and YFSETQ. The CDR3 is 16 residues long. Trimming took off 0 bases at V and 0 bases at J, with 10 bases between the two ends. CDR3 protein: CASSLAGGNSYNEQFF. The CDR3 DNA is TGCGCCAGCAGCTTGGCCGGTGGGAACTCCTACAATGAGCAGTTCTTC. Filled out from reference TRBV5-1 and TRBJ2-1, the complete variable domain reads KAGVTQTPRYLIKTRGQQVTLSCSPISGHRSVSWYQQTPGQGLQFLFEYFSETQRNKGNFPGRFSGRQFSNSRSEMNVSTLELGDSALYLCASSLAGGNSYNEQFFGPGTRLTVL.

This chain uses TRBV30 with TRBJ1-1; D might be TRBD1 (6 bases). V was cut by 3 bases and J by 8 bases, with 10 bases left in between. The CDR3 loop spans 11 amino acids. CDR1 and CDR2 (germline): GTSNPN, SVGIG (reference sequence). The CDR3 is CAWREQGEAFF. The CDR3, as DNA: TGTGCCTGGAGAGAACAGGGAGAAGCTTTCTTT. The variable domain in full, completed from reference TRBV30 and TRBJ1-1, reads SQTIHQWPATLVQPVGSPLSLECTVEGTSNPNLYWYRQAAGRGLQLLFYSVGIGQISSEVPQNLSASRPQDRQFILSSKKLLLSDSGFYLCAWREQGEAFFGQGTRLTVV.

V usage is TRBV19 and J usage is TRBJ1-3; unclear D gene. The CDR3 is 15 amino acids. The V and J ends lost 3 bases and 4 bases respectively, with 13 bases between them. Germline CDR1 LNHDA, CDR2 SQIVND (reference sequence). The CDR3 loop is CASSIRGGQGNTIYF. In DNA form, the CDR3 reads TGTGCCAGTAGTATCCGGGGAGGCCAAGGAAACACCATATATTTT.

This chain uses TRBV28 with TRBJ2-4; no clear D gene. The CDR3 is made up of 13 amino acids. The germline CDR1 and CDR2 sequences are MDHEN and SYDVKM. Trimming removed 5 bases from V and 8 bases from J, with 13 bases in between. Written as DNA, the CDR3 is TGTGCCAGCAGTCTAGTACAGTCGGACATTCAGTACTTC. It codes for CASSLVQSDIQYF.

This sequence joins TRBV3-1 (or the pseudogene TRBV3-2) and TRBJ1-5; unclear D gene. Trimming left V 4 bases short and J 2 bases short, with 6 bases between. The CDR3 totals 13 residues. From germline, CDR1 is LGHDT and CDR2 YNNKEL (reference sequence). The CDR3 DNA reads TGTGCCAGCAGCCTCGTTGGCAATCAGCCCCAGCATTTT. Encoded protein: CASSLVGNQPQHF.